The 12 T cell receptor beta chains below were found in one sample sequenced in a study of cytomegalovirus exposure and HLA in healthy donors. This PCR relied on a set of 60 Vbeta primers and 13 Jbeta primers. The data were produced by immunoSEQ multiplex PCR, yet TCRdb's version contains in-frame clones alone and is incomplete. The data hold 85,000 to 130,000 clones, with approximately 71% observed a single time. The material sequenced was PBMCs. The receptors derive from a man aged 35-49 years in good health and CMV-seronegative.

The chain couples TRBV11-2 to TRBJ1-6; possible D gene TRBD1, 5 bases. The CDR3 totals 12 residues. The V and J ends lost 3 bases and 13 bases respectively, with 10 bases between them. Germline-derived CDR1 and CDR2 are SGHAT and FQNNGV. The CDR3 loop reads CASSFERGPLHF. Written as DNA, the CDR3 is TGTGCCAGCAGCTTTGAGCGGGGGCCCCTCCACTTT. The whole variable domain, remainder taken from reference TRBV11-2 and TRBJ1-6, is EAGVAQSPRYKIIEKRQSVAFWCNPISGHATLYWYQQILGQGPKLLIQFQNNGVVDDSQLPKDRFSAERLKGVDSTLKIQPAKLEDSAVYLCASSFERGPLHFGNGTRLTVT.

The chain has TRBV7-3 and TRBJ2-7; D is perhaps TRBD1 (6 bases). Deletions cut 0 bases from V and 1 base from J, with 10 bases between. The CDR3 extends over 15 amino acids. Germline-derived CDR1 and CDR2 are SGHTA and FQGTGA. The CDR3 sequence is CASSLTRTESYEQYF. CDR3 DNA: TGTGCCAGCAGCTTAACTAGGACAGAATCCTACGAGCAGTACTTC.

The chain is built from TRBV6-5 and TRBJ2-5; 9 bases align to TRBD1. V was clipped by 5 bases and J by 7 bases; unmatched bases: 11. Germline-derived CDR1 and CDR2 are MNHEY and SVGAGI. The CDR3 is made up of 15 amino acids. CDR3 DNA sequence: TGTGCCAGCAGTACAGTGACAGGGGGTGGTGGGACCCAGTACTTC. Amino acid sequence: CASSTVTGGGGTQYF.

The genes are TRBV5-1 and TRBJ2-2, with D possibly matching TRBD1 (6 bases). CDR1 is SGHRS, CDR2 YFSETQ, per germline. The length of the CDR3 is 15 residues. The germline V and J ends were trimmed by 4 bases and 1 base, with 11 bases remaining between them. The chain's CDR3 is CASSRDNLNTGELFF. The CDR3 coding sequence is TGCGCCAGCAGCCGGGACAACTTGAACACCGGGGAGCTGTTTTTT.

This clone has just a few counts. The V call is TRBV29-1, the J call TRBJ2-5, with 7 bases matching TRBD1. J gave up 6 bases and V 7 bases, and 5 bases lay outside the gene matches. The CDR3 has 11 amino acids. CDR1 is SQVTM, CDR2 ANQGSEA, per germline. The CDR3 loop reads CSGGQAKTQYF. As DNA, the CDR3 is TGCAGCGGAGGACAGGCAAAGACCCAGTACTTC.

The genes are TRBV6-1 and TRBJ1-5, with 7 bases fitting TRBD1. The CDR3 is made up of 15 amino acids. With 4 bases clipped from V and 0 bases from J, the junction kept 3 bases outside the gene matches. Germline-derived CDR1 and CDR2 are MNHNS and SASEGT. The CDR3 DNA follows: TGTGCCAGCAGTGGACAGGGTTTTAGCAATCAGCCCCAGCATTTT. This translates into CASSGQGFSNQPQHF.

This clone was seen a handful of times. The rearrangement uses TRBV27 and TRBJ2-7, with TRBD1 matching over 7 bases. Looked up from germline, CDR1 is MNHEY and CDR2 is SMNVEV (reference sequence). Trimming removed 4 bases from V and 4 bases from J; junction bases left unmatched: 7. This CDR3 has 14 amino acids. CDR3 in amino acids: CASSYAGGLYEQYF. CDR3 bases: TGTGCCAGCAGTTACGCAGGGGGTTTATACGAGCAGTACTTC.

CDR3 sequence reads: CASSIGLAGGFADTQYF. The CDR3 coding sequence is TGTGCCAGCAGCATCGGCTTAGCGGGGGGATTCGCAGATACGCAGTATTTT. The rearrangement joins TRBV7-9 to TRBJ2-3, with TRBD2 matching over 10 bases. V lost 5 bases, J lost 4 bases, and 12 bases stayed unmatched. CDR3 length equals 17 residues. CDR1 and CDR2 (germline): SEHNR, FQNEAQ (reference sequence).

The V gene is TRBV7-8, the J gene TRBJ1-3; no reliable D call. V gave up 1 base and J gave up 4 bases, with 14 bases separating them. The CDR3 runs to 16 residues. The germline V gene has CDR1 SGHVS and CDR2 FQNEAQ. CDR3 sequence (DNA): TGTGCCAGCAGCTTAGAGCGGCAGCGATACGGAAACACCATATATTTT. It is translated as CASSLERQRYGNTIYF.

The chain couples TRBV5-1 to TRBJ2-7; 7 bases agree with TRBD2. Trimming took 2 bases from V and 3 from J; bases not matched to a gene: 11. The germline gives CDR1 SGHRS, CDR2 YFSETQ. The CDR3 contains 16 residues. CDR3 DNA sequence: TGCGCCAGCAGCTTAGGGGAGGGGTGGGGGTTCTACGAGCAGTACTTC. The encoded protein is CASSLGEGWGFYEQYF. Drawing the rest from reference TRBV5-1 and TRBJ2-7, the complete variable domain is KAGVTQTPRYLIKTRGQQVTLSCSPISGHRSVSWYQQTPGQGLQFLFEYFSETQRNKGNFPGRFSGRQFSNSRSEMNVSTLELGDSALYLCASSLGEGWGFYEQYFGPGTRLTVT.

The CDR3 DNA is TGTGCCAGCAGTTCCAGGACAGGGGGCTACACCTTC. Translated, it gives CASSSRTGGYTF. The rearrangement joins TRBV27 to TRBJ1-2; 8 bases fit TRBD1. With V trimmed by 4 bases and J by 8 bases, 3 bases remained unmatched. Looked up from germline, CDR1 is MNHEY and CDR2 is SMNVEV (reference sequence). The CDR3 consists of 12 residues.

J is TRBJ1-4 and V is TRBV6-1; 8 bases map to TRBD1. Germline V gives CDR1 MNHNS, CDR2 SASEGT. This CDR3 has 15 amino acids. V gave up 3 bases and J gave up 4 bases; unmatched junction bases: 4. The CDR3 DNA is TGTGCCAGCAGTGACGGGGGACAGGTTAATGAAAAACTGTTTTTT. It encodes CASSDGGQVNEKLFF.